This T cell receptor (beta chain) comes out of a study of T cells in narcolepsy. Of note for this clone: As yet, its antigen is unknown.

The CDR3 sequence is 12 residues long. V lost 5 bases to trimming and J lost 11 bases; unmatched junction nucleotides: 5. The germline V gene has CDR1 KGHSH and CDR2 LQKENI. General observations from the study: Blood of same and different patients, but not healthy controls, reportedly held recurring autoreactive clonotypes.

Profiling relied on immunoSEQ multiplex PCR, and the TCRdb table lists in-frame clones only, not all of them. The profile shows about 30,000 clones, about four fifths of them singletons. The clonotype was recovered from a human donor in good health. V is TRBV18 and J is TRBJ1-5; 8 nucleotides align to TRBD1. The specimen was memory (CD45RA-) CD4+ T cells from blood. Here the CDR3 reads CASSFPGQAQHF. The CDR3 DNA reads as TGTGCCAGCTCATTTCCGGGACAGGCCCAGCATTTT. Using reference TRBV18 and TRBJ1-5 for the parts outside the CDR3, the full variable domain is NAGVMQNPRHLVRRRGQEARLRCSPMKGHSHVYWYRQLPEEGLKFMVYLQKENIIDESGMPKERFSAEFPKEGPSILRIQQVVRGDSAAYFCASSFPGQAQHFGDGTRLSIL.